This T cell receptor (beta chain) was observed in a study of beta chain features in type 1 diabetes. Whole-study context: Examination covered approximately 100 million sorted cells spanning all samples.

Markers CD45RO/CCR7/CD25/CD127/CD95/CD27 served to sort CD4+ naive, central memory, regulatory and stem cell-like memory cells. Of the isolated RNA, all was reverse transcribed, and so the sequenced material was expressed TCRB transcripts. Data came from immunoSEQ multiplex PCR; TCRdb stores just in-frame clones and leaves some out. There are 250,000 to 350,000 clones in the sample; 11% to 15% occur only once, and roughly 7% lies in the top ten. Findings and limits, study-wide: Type 1 diabetes patients had moderately but significantly shorter TCRB CDR3s in all four CD4+ subsets.

Germline V gives CDR1 MNHEY, CDR2 SMNVEV (reference sequence). Trimming left V 5 bases short and J 2 bases short, with 13 bases between. The CDR3 has 15 residues. To note about this clone: The antigen is not known.

The specimen sequenced was central memory CD4+ T cells from blood. V is TRBV27 and J is TRBJ1-5; D is possibly TRBD1 (6 bases). The TCR originated in a man under 40 in good health. The CDR3, as DNA: TGTGCCAGCAGTCCGTCGACAGGAGGCAATCAGCCCCAGCATTTT. This gives the protein CASSPSTGGNQPQHF.